In its sample, the clone carrying this T cell receptor (beta chain) was seen once. What it recognizes is unknown. The CDR3 extends over 17 amino acids. Unmatched junction bases numbered 13, after V lost 2 bases and J lost 3 bases. CDR1 and CDR2 (germline): MNHNS, SASEGT. The template for TCR beta VDJ and CDR3 sequence profiling was genomic DNA. In TCRdb, the reads were re-called with MiXCR into one record per CDR3 protein. The profile covers 75,000 to 100,000 distinct CDR3 sequences, with around 62% appearing a single time and 60% to 80% taken by the ten largest. This sample is part of a study of CD8+CD57+ T cells in acquired aplastic anemia. Study in general: CD4+ and CD8+ cells, once sorted, gave DNA averaging roughly 3 ug. Overall study results and limits: Patients versus controls showed no significant CD8+ Simpson's diversity difference. Fewer than 30 CD8+ CDR3 sequences were shared between patients and controls.

Patients selected for sequencing had displayed CD8+CD57+ cell expansion by flow cytometry. Specimen: sorted CD4+, CD8+, or CD8+CD57+ T cells (not recorded which) from PBMCs. This chain connects TRBV6-1 to TRBJ2-7; 7 positions agree with TRBD1. This clonotype originated in a human donor with aplastic anemia. Here the CDR3 reads CASSELGWTGFVYEQYF. As DNA, the CDR3 is TGTGCCAGCAGTGAATTGGGTTGGACAGGCTTCGTCTACGAGCAGTACTTC.